Listed below are T cell receptor beta chains from one sample, sequenced in a study of T cells in Graves' hyperthyroidism and ophthalmopathy. TCRdb itself ran the multiplex PCR reads through MiXCR, one entry per CDR3 protein. The sample comprises about 590,000 distinct CDR3 sequences, around 16% of which are singletons, and under 8% rests with the top ten. The sample was blood. Source of these receptors: a woman in her thirties with Graves' hyperthyroidism. Both conserved end residues are part of each CDR3. D genes are given only for firm matches. Only some rows state a clone size, as once, few, many or a class for expanded clones.

d_call: .
j_call: TRBJ1-4
clone_size: many
v_call: TRBV12-3/TRBV12-4
cdr3_aa: CASSLQGGEKLFF
cdr3_nt: TGTGCCAGCAGTTTACAGGGAGGCGAAAAACTGTTTTTT

d_call: .
j_call: TRBJ1-1
clone_size: many
v_call: TRBV7-2
cdr3_aa: CASSLEPRGVLNTEAFF
cdr3_nt: TGTGCCAGCAGCTTAGAACCTCGCGGGGTCTTGAACACTGAAGCTTTCTTT

d_call: .
j_call: TRBJ1-3
clone_size: .
v_call: TRBV12-3/TRBV12-4
cdr3_aa: CASSSYAGNTIYF
cdr3_nt: TGTGCCAGCAGCTCGTATGCTGGAAACACCATATATTTT

d_call: TRBD1
j_call: TRBJ2-7
clone_size: many
v_call: TRBV6-1
cdr3_aa: CASSKTGTAYEQYF
cdr3_nt: TGTGCCAGCAGTAAAACCGGGACAGCCTACGAGCAGTACTTC

d_call: .
j_call: TRBJ2-2
clone_size: many
v_call: TRBV12-3/TRBV12-4
cdr3_aa: CASTKIRWGAVTGELFF
cdr3_nt: TGTGCCAGCACGAAGATACGTTGGGGGGCTGTGACCGGGGAGCTGTTTTTT

d_call: TRBD2
j_call: TRBJ2-5
clone_size: many
v_call: TRBV12-3/TRBV12-4
cdr3_aa: CASSLRTSGSLGFQETQYF
cdr3_nt: TGTGCCAGCAGTCTTCGGACTAGCGGGAGCCTCGGTTTCCAAGAGACCCAGTACTTC

d_call: TRBD1
j_call: TRBJ2-1
clone_size: many
v_call: TRBV6-2/TRBV6-3
cdr3_aa: CASTIRTGEGNEQFF
cdr3_nt: TGTGCCAGCACCATTCGGACAGGGGAGGGGAATGAGCAGTTCTTC

d_call: .
j_call: TRBJ2-7
clone_size: many
v_call: TRBV6-2/TRBV6-3
cdr3_aa: CASSYGSGAYEQYF
cdr3_nt: TGTGCCAGCAGTTACGGCTCGGGGGCCTACGAGCAGTACTTC

d_call: TRBD2
j_call: TRBJ2-7
clone_size: many
v_call: TRBV20-1
cdr3_aa: CSARSSEREYYEQYF
cdr3_nt: TGCAGTGCTAGATCTTCCGAGCGGGAGTATTACGAGCAGTACTTC

d_call: TRBD1
j_call: TRBJ2-7
clone_size: few
v_call: TRBV6-1
cdr3_aa: CASSWGQLTYEQYF
cdr3_nt: TGTGCCAGCAGCTGGGGACAGCTGACCTACGAGCAGTACTTC